The 14 T cell receptor beta chains below were found in one sample sequenced in a study of blood T cell repertoires in COVID-19. Generated by immunoSEQ multiplex PCR, the TCRdb table keeps only in-frame clones and is missing some. Here the sample spans about half a million clones, approximately 85% being singletons. The sequenced sample was peripheral blood. These receptors were taken from a human donor in a cohort sampled during active COVID-19.

This chain connects TRBV27 to TRBJ2-1, with 8 bases fitting TRBD2. The germline gives CDR1 MNHEY, CDR2 SMNVEV (reference sequence). V dropped 4 bases and J dropped 5; count of bases not matched to a gene: 10. This CDR3 spans 16 amino acids. This CDR3 is CASSSPPGGTNNEQFF. DNA for the CDR3: TGTGCCAGCAGTTCCCCCCCGGGGGGGACTAACAATGAGCAGTTCTTC.

This chain links TRBV6-6 with TRBJ2-7; 7 bases match TRBD1. V shed 6 bases and J 7 bases; nucleotides not matched to a gene: 9. Germline CDR1 is MNHNY and CDR2 is SVGAGI (reference sequence). The CDR3 loop spans 13 amino acids. The CDR3 loop reads CASRPTGPGEQYF. For the CDR3, the DNA is TGTGCCAGCAGACCGACAGGGCCTGGGGAGCAGTACTTC.

The chain joins TRBV19 to TRBJ2-1; 12 positions match TRBD2. This CDR3 contains 21 residues. Trimming cost V 6 bases and J 3 bases; bases outside gene matches: 21. Germline CDR1 LNHDA, CDR2 SQIVND (reference sequence). This CDR3 reads CASRPGSHLAGGLIYYNEQFF. DNA of the CDR3: TGTGCCAGTAGGCCAGGCTCTCATCTAGCGGGAGGGCTCATTTACTACAATGAGCAGTTCTTC.

The gene calls are TRBV6-2 or TRBV6-3 and TRBJ1-2; 9 bases fit TRBD1. CDR3 length: 13 amino acids. V shed 5 bases and J 7 bases; nucleotides not matched to a gene: 5. Looked up from germline, CDR1 is MNHEY and CDR2 is SVGEGT. The CDR3 spells CASSPGTGTGYTF. Here the CDR3 DNA reads TGTGCCAGCAGTCCCGGGACAGGGACTGGCTACACCTTC.

V and J are TRBV28 and TRBJ2-2; D is perhaps TRBD2 (5 bases). Trimming shortened V by 7 bases and J by 7 bases, and 19 bases separated the two germline ends. Per germline, CDR1 MDHEN and CDR2 SYDVKM. CDR3 length: 15 residues. In DNA, the CDR3 is TGTGCCAGCACCATTCTAGCTGGTTTTGGCGGGGAGCTGTTTTTT. Translated, it gives CASTILAGFGGELFF.

The chain has TRBV10-3 and TRBJ2-1, with D maybe TRBD2 (6 bases). V gave up 2 bases and J gave up 6 bases, with 14 bases separating them. Per the germline V gene, CDR1 is ENHRY and CDR2 is SYGVKD. This CDR3 has 15 residues. The CDR3 DNA is TGTGCCATCAGTGAGAGTAGAGGGACTGGCAATGAGCAGTTCTTC. Protein sequence: CAISESRGTGNEQFF.

The chain combines TRBV27 with TRBJ2-1; 8 bases line up with TRBD1. Per the germline V gene, CDR1 is MNHEY and CDR2 is SMNVEV (reference sequence). The CDR3 covers 15 residues. V shed 2 bases, J shed 8 bases, and the junction held 8 bases outside the gene matches. For the CDR3, the DNA is TGTGCCAGCAGTTTAATTAGGACAGGGTTTTATGAGCAGTTCTTC. Amino acid sequence: CASSLIRTGFYEQFF.

In its sample, this clone was seen once. V is TRBV18 and J is TRBJ1-5; 9 bases line up with TRBD1. The CDR3 loop spans 20 amino acids. In germline, CDR1 is KGHSH, CDR2 LQKENI. Losses at the gene ends were 1 base for V and 2 bases for J; bases not matched to a gene: 15. The CDR3 sequence: CASSPLIAMYTGGRNQPQHF. CDR3 sequence (DNA): TGTGCCAGCTCACCACTCATTGCTATGTACACAGGGGGCCGCAATCAGCCCCAGCATTTT.

DNA of the CDR3: TGTGCCAGCAGCTTGTGGCGGAATAATCAGCCCCAGCATTTT. Amino acids: CASSLWRNNQPQHF. This sequence joins TRBV5-7 and TRBJ1-5; D is undetermined. TRBV5-7 counts as an open reading frame of uncertain function. V lost 1 base and J 4 bases, leaving 9 bases between the germline ends. The CDR3 contains 14 residues.

V and J are TRBV2 and TRBJ2-5, with D maybe TRBD1 (6 bases). Trimming stripped 10 bases from V and 5 bases from J, with 17 bases between. Germline CDR1 reads SNHLY; CDR2 reads FYNNEI. This CDR3 comprises 13 residues. This chain's CDR3 is CATNTGRTETQYF. In DNA form, the CDR3 reads TGTGCCACTAACACAGGGAGAACGGAGACCCAGTACTTC.

The CDR3 nucleotides read TGTGCCAGCACCTTACCCCGGGACAGGGAGACCTACGAGCAGTACTTC. Its protein product is CASTLPRDRETYEQYF. V is TRBV9 and J is TRBJ2-7, with TRBD1 matching 9 bases. This CDR3 has 16 amino acids. The germline gives CDR1 SGDLS, CDR2 YYNGEE. V was clipped by 6 bases and J by 2 bases; unmatched bases: 12. The variable domain in full, with the rest retrieved from reference TRBV9 and TRBJ2-7, is DSGVTQTPKHLITATGQRVTLRCSPRSGDLSVYWYQQSLDQGLQFLIQYYNGEERAKGNILERFSAQQFPDLHSELNLSSLELGDSALYFCASTLPRDRETYEQYFGPGTRLTVT.

The V gene is TRBV6-1, the J gene TRBJ1-3; a possible D gene is TRBD1 (6 bases). Trimming left V 0 bases short and J 4 bases short, with 10 bases between. From germline, CDR1 is MNHNS and CDR2 SASEGT. The CDR3 has 15 residues. The CDR3 DNA follows: TGTGCCAGCAGTGAAGCAACCGGACAGGGAAACACCATATATTTT. Translating gives CASSEATGQGNTIYF.

This clone was observed a few times. In DNA, the CDR3 is TGCGCCAGCAGAGCCTTCCTTTCTTACAGGGGCTACTACGAGCAGTACTTC. Translated, it gives CASRAFLSYRGYYEQYF. J is TRBJ2-7 and V is TRBV10-1, with 7 nucleotides matching TRBD1. The germline gives CDR1 WNHNN, CDR2 SYGVQD (reference sequence). The ends lost 6 bases at V and 3 bases at J; junction bases unmatched: 17. The CDR3 length is 17 residues.

The chain carries TRBV27 and TRBJ2-1, with 8 positions matching TRBD1. The CDR3 has 14 amino acids. The germline CDR1 and CDR2 sequences are MNHEY and SMNVEV (reference sequence). V was clipped by 5 bases and J by 12 bases; unmatched bases: 12. CDR3 bases: TGTGCCAGCAGTGCCCTCCGACAGGGGTTATCGCAGTTCTTC. Residues: CASSALRQGLSQFF.